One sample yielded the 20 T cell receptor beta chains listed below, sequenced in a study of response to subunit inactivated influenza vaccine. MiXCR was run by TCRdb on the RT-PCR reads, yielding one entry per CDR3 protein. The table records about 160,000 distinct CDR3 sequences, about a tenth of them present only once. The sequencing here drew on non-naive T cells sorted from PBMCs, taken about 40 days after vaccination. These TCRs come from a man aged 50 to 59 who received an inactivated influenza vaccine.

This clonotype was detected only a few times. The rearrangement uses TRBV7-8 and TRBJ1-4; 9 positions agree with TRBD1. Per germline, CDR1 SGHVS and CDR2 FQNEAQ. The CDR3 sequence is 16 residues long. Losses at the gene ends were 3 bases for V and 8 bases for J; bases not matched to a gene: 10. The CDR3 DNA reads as TGTGCCAGCAGCTTTGGTAACAGGGGGCAAGGAGAAAAACTGTTTTTT. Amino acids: CASSFGNRGQGEKLFF.

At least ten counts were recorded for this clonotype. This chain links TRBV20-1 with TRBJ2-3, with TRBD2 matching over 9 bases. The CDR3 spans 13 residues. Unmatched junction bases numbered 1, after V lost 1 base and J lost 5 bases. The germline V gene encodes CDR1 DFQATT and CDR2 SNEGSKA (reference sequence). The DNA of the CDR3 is TGCAGTGCTAGAGGACTAGCGGTAGATACGCAGTATTTT. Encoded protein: CSARGLAVDTQYF.

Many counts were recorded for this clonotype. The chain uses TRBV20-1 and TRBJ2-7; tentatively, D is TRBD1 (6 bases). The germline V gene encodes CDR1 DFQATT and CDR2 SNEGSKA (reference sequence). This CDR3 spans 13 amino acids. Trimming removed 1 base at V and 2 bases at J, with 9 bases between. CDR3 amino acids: CSARGDTTYEQYF. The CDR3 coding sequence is TGCAGTGCTAGAGGGGACACCACCTACGAGCAGTACTTC.

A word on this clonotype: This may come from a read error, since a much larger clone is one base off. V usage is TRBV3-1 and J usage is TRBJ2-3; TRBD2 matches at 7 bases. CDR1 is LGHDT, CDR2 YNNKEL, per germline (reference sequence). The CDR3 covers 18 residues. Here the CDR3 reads CARSLASWGGWSSDTQYF. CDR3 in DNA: TGTGCCCGCAGTTTAGCGTCCTGGGGGGGGTGGTCTTCAGATACGCAGTATTTT.

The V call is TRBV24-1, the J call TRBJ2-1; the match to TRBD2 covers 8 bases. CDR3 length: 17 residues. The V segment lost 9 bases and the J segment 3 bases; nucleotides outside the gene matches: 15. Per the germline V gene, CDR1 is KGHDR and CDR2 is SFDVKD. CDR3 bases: TGTGCCACCCGATTGGTTGGGGGCGGGAGGTGCTACAATGAGCAGTTCTTC. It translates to CATRLVGGGRCYNEQFF.

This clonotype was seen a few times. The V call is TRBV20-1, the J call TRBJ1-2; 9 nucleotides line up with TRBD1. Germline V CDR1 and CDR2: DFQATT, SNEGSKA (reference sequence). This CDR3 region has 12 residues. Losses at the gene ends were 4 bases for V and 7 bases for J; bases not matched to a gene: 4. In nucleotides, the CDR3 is TGCAGTGCTAACTCGGACAGGGGTGGCTACACCTTC. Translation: CSANSDRGGYTF.

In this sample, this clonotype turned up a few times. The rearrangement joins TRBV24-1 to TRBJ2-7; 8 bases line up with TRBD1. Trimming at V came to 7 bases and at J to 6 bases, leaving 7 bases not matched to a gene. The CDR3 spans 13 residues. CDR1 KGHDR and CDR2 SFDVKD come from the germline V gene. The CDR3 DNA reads TGTGCCACCAGGGACAGGGTTCTCTCCGAGCAGTACTTC. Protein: CATRDRVLSEQYF.

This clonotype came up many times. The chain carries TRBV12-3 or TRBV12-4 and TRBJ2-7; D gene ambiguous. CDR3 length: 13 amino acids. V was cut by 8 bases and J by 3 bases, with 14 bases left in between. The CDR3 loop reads CASATTGSYEQYF. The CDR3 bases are TGTGCCAGCGCCACAACGGGCAGCTACGAGCAGTACTTC.

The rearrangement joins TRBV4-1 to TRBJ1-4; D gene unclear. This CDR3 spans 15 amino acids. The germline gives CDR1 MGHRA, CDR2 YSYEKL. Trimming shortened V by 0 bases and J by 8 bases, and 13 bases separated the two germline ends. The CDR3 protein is CASSQDRQMGEKLFF. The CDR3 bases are TGCGCCAGCAGCCAAGACCGGCAGATGGGGGAAAAACTGTTTTTT.

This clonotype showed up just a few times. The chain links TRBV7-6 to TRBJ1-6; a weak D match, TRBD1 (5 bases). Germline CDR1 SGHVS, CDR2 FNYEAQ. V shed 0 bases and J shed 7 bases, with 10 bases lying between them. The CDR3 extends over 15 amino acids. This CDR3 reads CASSLAGTENSPLHF. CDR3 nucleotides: TGTGCCAGCAGCTTAGCCGGGACGGAAAATTCACCCCTCCACTTT.

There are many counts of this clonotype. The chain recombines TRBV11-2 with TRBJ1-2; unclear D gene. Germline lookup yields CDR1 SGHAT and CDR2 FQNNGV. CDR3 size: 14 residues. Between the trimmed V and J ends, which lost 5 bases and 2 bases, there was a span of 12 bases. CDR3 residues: CASSPGRWNYGYTF. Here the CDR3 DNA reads TGTGCCAGCAGCCCCGGGCGTTGGAACTATGGCTACACCTTC.

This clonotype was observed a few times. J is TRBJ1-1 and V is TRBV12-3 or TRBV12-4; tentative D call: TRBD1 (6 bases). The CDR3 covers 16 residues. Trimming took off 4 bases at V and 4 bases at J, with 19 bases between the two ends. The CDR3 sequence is CASSYPRGGGGTEAFF. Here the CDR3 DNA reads TGTGCCAGCAGTTACCCCCGAGGAGGGGGGGGCACTGAAGCTTTCTTT.

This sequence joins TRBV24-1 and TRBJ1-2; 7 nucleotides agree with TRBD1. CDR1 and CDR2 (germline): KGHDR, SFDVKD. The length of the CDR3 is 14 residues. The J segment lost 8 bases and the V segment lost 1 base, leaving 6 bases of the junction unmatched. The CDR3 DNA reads TGTGCCACCAGTGATTTCAGGGGGGCGAGAGGCTACACCTTC. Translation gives CATSDFRGARGYTF.

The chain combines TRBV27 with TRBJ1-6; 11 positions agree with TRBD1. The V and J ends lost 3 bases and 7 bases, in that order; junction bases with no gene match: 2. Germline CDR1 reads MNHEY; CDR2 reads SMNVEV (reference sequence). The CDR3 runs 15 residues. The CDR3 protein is CASSFGQGANSPLHF. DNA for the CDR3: TGTGCCAGCAGTTTCGGACAGGGGGCGAATTCACCCCTCCACTTT.

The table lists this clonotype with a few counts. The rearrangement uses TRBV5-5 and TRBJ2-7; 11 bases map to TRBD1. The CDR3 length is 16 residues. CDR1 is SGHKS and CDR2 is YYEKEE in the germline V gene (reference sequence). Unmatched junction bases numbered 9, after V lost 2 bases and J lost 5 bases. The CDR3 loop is CASSFIPGTGGNEQYF. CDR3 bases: TGTGCCAGCAGCTTCATCCCCGGGACAGGGGGGAACGAGCAGTACTTC.

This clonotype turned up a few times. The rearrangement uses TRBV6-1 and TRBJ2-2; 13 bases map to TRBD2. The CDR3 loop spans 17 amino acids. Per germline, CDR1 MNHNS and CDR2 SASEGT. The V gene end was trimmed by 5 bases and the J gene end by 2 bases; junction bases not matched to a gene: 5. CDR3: CASSRTSGGPNTGELFF. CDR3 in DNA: TGTGCCAGCAGTCGGACTAGCGGGGGCCCAAACACCGGGGAGCTGTTTTTT.

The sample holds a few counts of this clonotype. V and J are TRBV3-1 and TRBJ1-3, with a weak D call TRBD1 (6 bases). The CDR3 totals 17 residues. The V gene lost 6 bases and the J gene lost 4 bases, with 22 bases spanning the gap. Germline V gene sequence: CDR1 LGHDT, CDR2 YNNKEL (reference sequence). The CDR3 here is CASSPSFSGASGNTIYF. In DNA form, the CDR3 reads TGTGCCAGCAGTCCCTCTTTTTCAGGGGCATCCGGAAACACCATATATTTT.

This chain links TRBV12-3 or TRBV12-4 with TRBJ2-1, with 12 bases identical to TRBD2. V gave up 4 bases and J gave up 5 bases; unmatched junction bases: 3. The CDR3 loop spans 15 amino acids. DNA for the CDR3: TGTGCCAGCAGTTCGACTAGCGGGAGACACAATGAGCAGTTCTTC. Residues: CASSSTSGRHNEQFF.

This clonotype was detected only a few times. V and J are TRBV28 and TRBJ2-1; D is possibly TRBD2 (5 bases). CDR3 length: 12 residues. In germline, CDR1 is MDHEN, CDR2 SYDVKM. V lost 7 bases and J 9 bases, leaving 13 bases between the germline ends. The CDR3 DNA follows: TGTGCCAGCACCTCACTAGTGGGTGAGCAGTTCTTC. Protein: CASTSLVGEQFF.

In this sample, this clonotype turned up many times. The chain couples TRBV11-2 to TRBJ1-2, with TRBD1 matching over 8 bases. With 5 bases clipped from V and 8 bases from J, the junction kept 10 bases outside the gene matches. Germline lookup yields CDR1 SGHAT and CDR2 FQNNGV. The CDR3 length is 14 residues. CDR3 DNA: TGTGCCAGCAGCCCGGACAGGGCCCCAGGGGGCTACACCTTC. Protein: CASSPDRAPGGYTF.